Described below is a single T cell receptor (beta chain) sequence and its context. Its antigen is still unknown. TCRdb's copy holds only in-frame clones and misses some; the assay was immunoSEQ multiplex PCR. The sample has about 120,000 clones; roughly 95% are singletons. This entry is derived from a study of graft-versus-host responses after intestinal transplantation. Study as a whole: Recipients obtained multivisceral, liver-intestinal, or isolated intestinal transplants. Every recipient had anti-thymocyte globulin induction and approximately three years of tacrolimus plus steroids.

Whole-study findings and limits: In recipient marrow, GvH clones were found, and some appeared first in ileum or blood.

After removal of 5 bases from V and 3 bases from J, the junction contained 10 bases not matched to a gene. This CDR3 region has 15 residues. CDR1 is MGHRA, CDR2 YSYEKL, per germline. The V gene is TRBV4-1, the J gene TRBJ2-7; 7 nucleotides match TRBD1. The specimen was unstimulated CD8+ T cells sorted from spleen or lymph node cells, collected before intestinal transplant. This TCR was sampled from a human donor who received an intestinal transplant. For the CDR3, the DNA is TGCGCCAGCAGCGCCTCCGGTCAGGGGGACTACGAGCAGTACTTC. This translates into CASSASGQGDYEQYF.